These 9 T cell receptor beta chains originate from one sample sequenced in a study of blood T cell repertoires in COVID-19. The assay was immunoSEQ multiplex PCR, and TCRdb's table has in-frame clones only and misses some. The sample contains 300,000 to 350,000 clones, around nine tenths of which appear only once. Sequencing was done on a sample of peripheral blood. These receptors originate from a woman in her 70s with COVID-19, enrolled during active disease.

In DNA, the CDR3 is TGTGCCAGCTCGCGCGCACAGGGGAGGAATGAAAAACTGTTTTTT. It encodes CASSRAQGRNEKLFF. The chain employs TRBV18 and TRBJ1-4; 7 bases fit TRBD1. The CDR3 is made up of 15 amino acids. V lost 6 bases to trimming and J lost 5 bases; unmatched junction nucleotides: 9. Germline assignment: CDR1 KGHSH and CDR2 LQKENI.

The rearrangement uses TRBV6-2 or TRBV6-3 and TRBJ1-2; 8 bases line up with TRBD1. Germline CDR1 reads MNHEY; CDR2 reads SVGEGT. V was clipped by 2 bases and J by 0 bases; unmatched bases: 2. The CDR3 is made up of 15 amino acids. Written as DNA, the CDR3 is TGTGCCAGCAGTTACACGGGACAGGCTAACTATGGCTACACCTTC. This gives the protein CASSYTGQANYGYTF.

CDR3 sequence: CASSAGQGHQPQHF. CDR3 nucleotides: TGTGCCAGCAGCGCGGGACAGGGACATCAGCCCCAGCATTTT. The chain joins TRBV9 to TRBJ1-5; 9 bases are shared with TRBD1. The germline V gene encodes CDR1 SGDLS and CDR2 YYNGEE. CDR3 length: 14 amino acids. V trimming: 3 bases; J trimming: 5 bases; junction bases outside the gene matches: 3.

The rearrangement uses TRBV27 and TRBJ1-6, with 7 bases lining up with TRBD1. V shed 6 bases, J shed 2 bases, and the junction held 10 bases outside the gene matches. The germline CDR1 and CDR2 sequences are MNHEY and SMNVEV (reference sequence). The CDR3 runs to 17 residues. The CDR3 sequence: CASSPTFDRAYNSPLHF. For the CDR3, the DNA is TGTGCCAGCAGCCCAACTTTCGACAGGGCCTATAATTCACCCCTCCACTTT.

This clone was seen more than once but under ten times. Within the sample, other DNA sequences also encode this same CDR3. The chain uses TRBV27 and TRBJ1-5; no firm D call. The V gene's germline CDR1 is MNHEY and CDR2 SMNVEV (reference sequence). Deletions cut 2 bases from V and 4 bases from J, with 9 bases between. The CDR3 consists of 14 residues. As DNA, the CDR3 is TGTGCCAGCAGTTTAGGCGGTGGAAATCAGCCCCAGCATTTT. Translation: CASSLGGGNQPQHF.

The CDR3 reads CASSLPGGSYEQYF. CDR3 in DNA: TGCGCCAGCAGCTTGCCGGGGGGCTCCTACGAGCAGTACTTC. The chain carries TRBV5-1 and TRBJ2-7, with 7 bases matching TRBD2. The germline V gene has CDR1 SGHRS and CDR2 YFSETQ. CDR3 length: 14 residues. Trimming removed 1 base from V and 0 bases from J; junction bases left unmatched: 1.

V gene TRBV24-1 combines with J gene TRBJ2-2, with 7 bases fitting TRBD1. Germline loops: CDR1 KGHDR, CDR2 SFDVKD. The V segment lost 3 bases and the J segment 3 bases; nucleotides outside the gene matches: 6. The CDR3 runs to 16 residues. CDR3 region: CATSDRQGSDTGELFF. The CDR3, as DNA: TGTGCCACCAGTGATCGACAGGGATCGGACACCGGGGAGCTGTTTTTT.

This clone has only a few counts. V is TRBV6-5 and J is TRBJ2-3; D is ambiguous. V lost 7 bases and J lost 4, with 9 bases in between. The CDR3 is made up of 12 amino acids. Looked up from germline, CDR1 is MNHEY and CDR2 is SVGAGI. CDR3 sequence (DNA): TGTGCCAGCATAGGAGAATCAGATACGCAGTATTTT. This sequence encodes CASIGESDTQYF.

V is TRBV29-1 and J is TRBJ1-2, with D possibly being TRBD1 (6 bases). This CDR3 has 11 amino acids. Germline V lookup: CDR1 SQVTM, CDR2 ANQGSEA. Trimming cost V 6 bases and J 6 bases, with 11 bases left between them. DNA of the CDR3: TGCAGCGTCCCAGGGGCGGATGGCTACACCTTC. Its protein is CSVPGADGYTF.